This TCR beta chain was observed in a study of low-dose radiotherapy and immunotherapy resistance in tumors. Study background: Every 2 weeks, cohort 1 got 0.5 Gy, reaching 6.5 Gy to the planning target volume. Intravenous cyclophosphamide 200 mg/m2 was given every two weeks, one day before radiation and immunotherapy.

Germline V gives CDR1 SGHTA, CDR2 FQGNSA. Unmatched junction bases numbered 11, after V lost 4 bases and J lost 5 bases. The CDR3 contains 18 residues. This clonotype was counted at least ten times. First-strand cDNA used TRAV- and TRBV-specific primers, covering alpha and beta chains. TCRs were amplified for roughly 20 PCR cycles with a constant-region primer and V-primer adapter. In TCRdb, the reads were re-called with MiXCR into one record per CDR3 protein. The sample yields around 80,000 distinct CDR3 sequences, under 20% seen once. As for time point: before trial treatment. All eligible patients presented with advanced solid tumors that contained no tumor-infiltrating lymphocytes.

The chain joins TRBV7-2 to TRBJ2-5; 15 bases line up with TRBD2. This TCR came from a male donor with prostate cancer. The source was PBMCs, collected before treatment. CDR3 nucleotides: TGTGCCAGCAGCTCCAGGTGGACTAGCGGGGGGGTTGGTGAGACCCAGTACTTC. Translated: CASSSRWTSGGVGETQYF.